The T cell receptor beta chain described here comes from a study of vaccination and CD4 T cells after COVID-19. On the study more broadly: Diagnosis preceded the drawing of post-COVID samples by a median about 98 days (range 35 to 161).

Cultured CD4+ T-cell DNA underwent Oncomine TCR Beta short-read sequencing. Investigators obtained genomic DNA by extraction from cultured CD4+ T cells. A single record per CDR3 protein comes from TCRdb applying MiXCR to the PCR reads. The repertoire holds around 5,900 distinct CDR3 sequences, with roughly 36% as singletons. V lost 7 bases and J 0 bases, leaving 7 bases between the germline ends. This CDR3 spans 14 amino acids. In germline, CDR1 is MNHEY, CDR2 SMNVEV (reference sequence). In the case of this clonotype: Its antigen is as yet unknown.

Documented treatment: roughly 10-day PBMC culture with coronavirus spike peptide pools or control peptides (ViraFEST assay). Those CD4+ T cells from the unexposed donor predate the COVID-19 pandemic (2011-2018). Peptide pool stimulation in ViraFEST expanded antigen-specific T cells, whose TCRs were then sequenced. Sequencing used CD4+ T cells from blood, cultured in vitro. This TCR was recovered from a human donor in good health. The chain joins TRBV27 to TRBJ1-6; D is uncertain. The CDR3 coding sequence is TGTGCCAGCACTCTCAGCTCCTATAATTCACCCCTCCACTTT. As protein: CASTLSSYNSPLHF.